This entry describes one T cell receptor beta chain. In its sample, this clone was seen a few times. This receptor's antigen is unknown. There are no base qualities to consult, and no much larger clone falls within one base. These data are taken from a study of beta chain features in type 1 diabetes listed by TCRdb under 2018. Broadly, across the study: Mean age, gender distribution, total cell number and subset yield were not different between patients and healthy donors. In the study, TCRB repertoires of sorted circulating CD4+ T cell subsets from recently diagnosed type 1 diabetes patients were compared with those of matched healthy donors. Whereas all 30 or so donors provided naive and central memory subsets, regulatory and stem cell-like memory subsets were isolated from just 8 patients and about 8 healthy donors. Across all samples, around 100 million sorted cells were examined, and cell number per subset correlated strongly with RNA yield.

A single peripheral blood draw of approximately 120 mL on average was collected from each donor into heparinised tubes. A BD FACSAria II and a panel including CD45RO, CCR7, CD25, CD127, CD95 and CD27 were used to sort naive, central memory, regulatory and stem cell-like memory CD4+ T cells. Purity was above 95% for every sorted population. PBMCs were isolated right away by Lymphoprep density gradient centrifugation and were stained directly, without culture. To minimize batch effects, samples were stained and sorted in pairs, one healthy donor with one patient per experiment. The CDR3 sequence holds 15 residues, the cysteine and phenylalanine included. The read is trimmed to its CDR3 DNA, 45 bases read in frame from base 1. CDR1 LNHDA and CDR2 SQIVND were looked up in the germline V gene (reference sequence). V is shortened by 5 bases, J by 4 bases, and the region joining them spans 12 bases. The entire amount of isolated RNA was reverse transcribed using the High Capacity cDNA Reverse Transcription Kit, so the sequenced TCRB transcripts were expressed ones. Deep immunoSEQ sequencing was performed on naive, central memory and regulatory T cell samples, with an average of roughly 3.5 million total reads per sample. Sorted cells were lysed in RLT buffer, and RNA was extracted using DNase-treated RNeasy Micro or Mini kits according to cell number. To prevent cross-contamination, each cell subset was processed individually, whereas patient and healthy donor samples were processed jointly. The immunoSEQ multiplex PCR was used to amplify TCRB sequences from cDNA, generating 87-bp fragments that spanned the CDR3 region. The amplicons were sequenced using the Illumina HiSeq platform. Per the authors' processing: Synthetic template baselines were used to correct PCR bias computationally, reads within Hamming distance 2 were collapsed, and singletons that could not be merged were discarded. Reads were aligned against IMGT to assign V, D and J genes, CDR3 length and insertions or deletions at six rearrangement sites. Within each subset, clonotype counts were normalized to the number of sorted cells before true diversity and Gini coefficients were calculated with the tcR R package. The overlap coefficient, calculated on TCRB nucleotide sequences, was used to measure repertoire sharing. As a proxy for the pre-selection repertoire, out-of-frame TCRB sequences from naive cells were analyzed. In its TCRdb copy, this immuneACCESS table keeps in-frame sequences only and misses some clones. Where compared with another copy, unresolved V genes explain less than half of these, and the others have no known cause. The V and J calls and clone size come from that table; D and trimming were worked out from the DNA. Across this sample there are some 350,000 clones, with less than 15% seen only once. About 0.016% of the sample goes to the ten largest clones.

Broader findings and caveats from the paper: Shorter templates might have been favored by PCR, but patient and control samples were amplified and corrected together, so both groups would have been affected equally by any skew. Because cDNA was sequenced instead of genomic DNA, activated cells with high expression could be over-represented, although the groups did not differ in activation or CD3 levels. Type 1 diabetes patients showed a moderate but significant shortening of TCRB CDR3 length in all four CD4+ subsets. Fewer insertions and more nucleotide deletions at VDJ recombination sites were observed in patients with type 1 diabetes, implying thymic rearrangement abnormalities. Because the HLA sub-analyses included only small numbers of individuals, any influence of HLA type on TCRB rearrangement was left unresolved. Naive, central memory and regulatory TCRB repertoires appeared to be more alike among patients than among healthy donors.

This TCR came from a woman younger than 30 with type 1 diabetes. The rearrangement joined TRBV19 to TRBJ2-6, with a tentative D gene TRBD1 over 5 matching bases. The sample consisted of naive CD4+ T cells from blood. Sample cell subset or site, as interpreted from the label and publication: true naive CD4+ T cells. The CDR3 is CASSVQVPGANVLTF. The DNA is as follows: TGTGCCAGTAGTGTACAGGTTCCCGGGGCCAACGTCCTGACTTTC.